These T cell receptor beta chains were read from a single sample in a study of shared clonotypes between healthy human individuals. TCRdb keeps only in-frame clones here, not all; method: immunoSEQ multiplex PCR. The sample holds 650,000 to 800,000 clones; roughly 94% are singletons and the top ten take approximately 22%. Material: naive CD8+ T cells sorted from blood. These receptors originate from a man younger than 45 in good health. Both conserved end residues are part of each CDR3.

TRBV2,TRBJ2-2,CASTRGWGSTGELFF
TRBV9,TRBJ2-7,CASSFSGTGSYEQYF
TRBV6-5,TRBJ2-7,CASSYSPGDPYEQYF
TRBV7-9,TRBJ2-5,CASSGDRGRRQETQYF
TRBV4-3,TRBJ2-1,CASRLSGRAGNEQFF
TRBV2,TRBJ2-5,CASSEGVQETQYF
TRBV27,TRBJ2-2,CASSLLGSTGELFF
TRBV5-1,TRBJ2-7,CASSLAVFGDYVYEQYF
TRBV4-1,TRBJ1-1,CASSQEARGAEAFF
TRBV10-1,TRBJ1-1,CASSTGMNTEAFF
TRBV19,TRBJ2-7,CASSTIRAMAYEQYF
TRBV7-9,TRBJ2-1,CASSLPLTVNEQFF
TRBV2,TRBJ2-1,CASSDLLTGTSGRVEQFF
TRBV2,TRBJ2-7,CASSPRDRYYEQYF
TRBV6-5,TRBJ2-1,CASSYEGGARYEQFF
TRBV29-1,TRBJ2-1,CSVGQVAGDGKHFYNEQFF
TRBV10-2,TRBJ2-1,CASSVGSEINEQFF
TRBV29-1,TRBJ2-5,CSVEGQQTWETQYF
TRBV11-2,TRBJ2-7,CASSFGTSGYYEQYF
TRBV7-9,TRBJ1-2,CASSPGPTRDKLAGYTF
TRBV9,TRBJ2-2,CASSAFASNTGELFF
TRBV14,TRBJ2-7,CASSHRPEEQYEQYF
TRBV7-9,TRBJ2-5,CASSFQPGRGRRETQYF
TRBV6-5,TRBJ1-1,CASSYSQGNTEAFF
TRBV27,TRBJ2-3,CASSLRTIDTQYF
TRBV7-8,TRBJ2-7,CASSLVVRGEGPYEQYF
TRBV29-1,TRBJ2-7,CSVESRDIRYEQYF
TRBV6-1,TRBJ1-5,CASRGTGTNQPQHF
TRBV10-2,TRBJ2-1,CASSETSAYNEQFF
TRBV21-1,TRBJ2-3,CASSKEGEGTQYF
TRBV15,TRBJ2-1,CATSSLGWVEQFF
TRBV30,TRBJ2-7,CAWSDTYEQYF
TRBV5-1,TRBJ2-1,CASSLAGPSSYNEQFF
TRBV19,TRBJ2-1,CASSMVARHNEQFF
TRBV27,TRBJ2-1,CASSLARFSEQFF
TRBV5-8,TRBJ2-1,CASSFAAGGYEQFF
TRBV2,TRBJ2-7,CASIGQTYEQYF
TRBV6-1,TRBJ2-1,CASSEASQVRRTYNEQFF